The 26 T cell receptor beta chains presented below share a single source sample, sequenced in a study of blood T cells in healthy people across ages (dated by TCRdb to about 2015). Library construction relied on 5' RACE. The sequencer listed for this sample is Illumina HiSeq 2500. A second PCR of roughly 7 to 11 cycles was performed with a sample-barcoded 5' primer and a J-beta primer mix. Starting from the raw public reads, TCRdb applied fastp trimming at Q25, assembled clones with MiXCR and retained in-frame beta chains. CDR3 protein duplicates are merged, each entry listing the most common genes and DNA. The sample table records hundreds of thousands of distinct CDR3 sequences; around a fifth of these occur just once. Roughly 3.7% of the sample is held by the ten biggest clonotypes. The sequenced sample consisted of blood. The receptors shown here come from a man aged 65 to 85 in good health.

The chain has TRBV21-1 and TRBJ2-5; the DNA was not used to check the table's D call, TRBD1. Judging by the DNA end, TRBJ2-7 fits better; the J call may be wrong. TRBV21-1 is given as a pseudogene. This CDR3 contains 14 residues. The CDR3 DNA reads TGTGCCAGCAGCAAAGCGGCGTGGGGCGACGAGCAGTACTTC. Its protein product is CASSKAAWGDEQYF.

The sample holds a few counts of this clonotype. This sequence joins TRBV7-9 and TRBJ2-5; TRBD1 aligns across 7 bases. Matching the DNA end better, TRBJ2-1 makes the J call doubtful. Germline CDR1 and CDR2: SEHNR and FQNEAQ (reference sequence). This CDR3 has 14 amino acids. CDR3 nucleotide sequence: TGTGCCAGCAGCTTAGAAGGGACAGTTGACGAGCAGTTCTTC. Translating it yields CASSLEGTVDEQFF.

There are a few counts of this clonotype. V gene TRBV7-3 combines with J gene TRBJ2-5; the D is unclear. The J call could be wrong; TRBJ2-1 is a better fit for the DNA end. Germline CDR1 and CDR2: SGHTA and FQGTGA. The CDR3 spans 12 residues. CDR3 sequence reads: CEPLYLSGEQFF. The CDR3 DNA reads TGTGAACCCCTATATCTATCTGGGGAGCAGTTCTTC.

This clonotype was detected ten times or more. V is TRBV28 and J is TRBJ2-1, with TRBD2 identical over 10 bases. The ends lost 7 bases at V and 7 bases at J; junction bases unmatched: 4. This CDR3 spans 13 amino acids. CDR1 is MDHEN, CDR2 SYDVKM, per germline. CDR3 loop: CASNRLAGNEQFF. CDR3 nucleotide sequence: TGTGCCAGCAACCGACTAGCGGGTAATGAGCAGTTCTTC. The complete variable domain, with remaining parts taken from reference TRBV28 and TRBJ2-1, reads DVKVTQSSRYLVKRTGEKVFLECVQDMDHENMFWYRQDPGLGLRLIYFSYDVKMKEKGDIPEGYSVSREKKERFSLILESASTNQTSMYLCASNRLAGNEQFFGPGTRLTVL.

This clonotype showed up just once. The chain employs TRBV6-5 and TRBJ2-2; 7 bases fit TRBD1. This CDR3 region has 15 residues. The V gene end was trimmed by 5 bases and the J gene end by 5 bases; junction bases not matched to a gene: 8. CDR1 and CDR2 from the germline V gene are MNHEY and SVGAGI. The CDR3 DNA follows: TGTGCCAGCAGTCTCGGGACAGTCATGACCGGGGAGCTGTTTTTT. It specifies CASSLGTVMTGELFF.

The chain joins TRBV5-1 to TRBJ2-7, with 8 bases fitting TRBD2. This CDR3 has 14 residues. V gave up 0 bases and J gave up 3 bases; unmatched junction bases: 2. The germline CDR1 and CDR2 sequences are SGHRS and YFSETQ. CDR3: CASSLASGGYEQYF. Written as DNA, the CDR3 is TGCGCCAGCAGCTTGGCCAGCGGGGGCTACGAGCAGTACTTC.

This clonotype occurred a few times. V gene TRBV28 combines with J gene TRBJ1-2; 8 bases match TRBD1. The CDR3 is 14 residues long. The germline V gene has CDR1 MDHEN and CDR2 SYDVKM. Trimming at V came to 3 bases and at J to 7 bases, leaving 7 bases not matched to a gene. The CDR3 region is CASSFVQGEGGYTF. DNA for the CDR3: TGTGCCAGCAGTTTTGTACAGGGGGAGGGTGGCTACACCTTC.

This clonotype was observed a few times. This chain connects TRBV20-1 to TRBJ2-3; D possibly uses TRBD1 or TRBD2 (5 bases each). There are 11 residues in the CDR3. Looked up from germline, CDR1 is DFQATT and CDR2 is SNEGSKA (reference sequence). V shed 6 bases and J shed 1 base, with 5 bases lying between them. CDR3 residues: CSAGGTDTQYF. The DNA of the CDR3 is TGCAGTGCGGGGGGCACAGATACGCAGTATTTT.

In this sample, this clonotype turned up once. At one end, the junction sequence differs from germline, possibly due to a read error. The gene calls are TRBV20-1 and TRBJ2-7, with TRBD2 as a possible D gene (5 bases). Germline V gene sequence: CDR1 DFQATT, CDR2 SNEGSKA (reference sequence). The CDR3 is 14 residues long. CDR3 amino acids: CSTRIWQHSYEQYF. The DNA for the CDR3 is TGCAGTACTAGGATTTGGCAGCACTCCTACGAGCAGTACTTC.

This clonotype was observed a few times. V and J are TRBV28 and TRBJ2-1; D may be TRBD2 (6 bases). V lost 6 bases and J lost 4, with 16 bases in between. This CDR3 spans 15 amino acids. CDR1 is MDHEN and CDR2 is SYDVKM in the germline V gene. CDR3 residues: CASSHGGSGYNEQFF. The CDR3 coding sequence is TGTGCCAGCAGCCATGGGGGGAGCGGGTACAATGAGCAGTTCTTC.

The chain joins TRBV29-1 to TRBJ1-1; D possibly corresponds to TRBD1 (5 bases). This CDR3 is built from 11 residues. Trimming left V 7 bases short and J 2 bases short, with 8 bases between. Looked up from germline, CDR1 is SQVTM and CDR2 is ANQGSEA. CDR3: CSADRNTEAFF. CDR3 nucleotides: TGCAGCGCCGACAGAAACACTGAAGCTTTCTTT.

This clonotype appeared a few times. The junction and the germline gene differ at one end; a read error may be behind it. The V call is TRBV5-1, the J call TRBJ2-5; 9 bases line up with TRBD2. The CDR3 contains 15 residues. Germline CDR1 is SGHRS and CDR2 is YFSETQ. In DNA, the CDR3 is TGCGCCACCAGCTCACCGGGACTAGCCTCGGAGACCCAGTACTTC. Protein product: CATSSPGLASETQYF.

This clonotype was recorded a few times. This chain uses TRBV14 with TRBJ2-4; TRBD1 aligns across 8 bases. The CDR3 is made up of 16 amino acids. Germline assignment: CDR1 SGHDN and CDR2 FVKESK. Germline trimming cut 2 bases from V and 2 bases from J; bases unmatched to any gene: 5. Here the CDR3 reads CASSQQGAGTKNIQYF. The CDR3 DNA follows: TGTGCCAGCAGCCAACAGGGGGCAGGAACCAAAAACATTCAGTACTTC.

This clonotype was counted between two and nine times. This chain links TRBV5-1 with TRBJ2-3; 8 nucleotides match TRBD2. The CDR3 sequence is 15 residues long. Germline V gives CDR1 SGHRS, CDR2 YFSETQ. V shed 3 bases and J 3 bases; nucleotides not matched to a gene: 6. Written as DNA, the CDR3 is TGCGCCAGCAGCTCGAGCGGGAGTAGTACAGATACGCAGTATTTT. It yields the protein CASSSSGSSTDTQYF.

The rearrangement uses TRBV27 and TRBJ2-1, with 8 nucleotides matching TRBD2. V gave up 5 bases and J gave up 5 bases; unmatched junction bases: 14. The CDR3 extends over 17 amino acids. Germline V CDR1 and CDR2: MNHEY, SMNVEV (reference sequence). The CDR3 bases are TGTGCCAGCAGTCTAATATCCCCAGGGACTAGGAACAATGAGCAGTTCTTC. Its translation is CASSLISPGTRNNEQFF.

The rearrangement uses TRBV20-1 and TRBJ2-1, with 7 bases that match TRBD2. The germline V gene encodes CDR1 DFQATT and CDR2 SNEGSKA (reference sequence). The CDR3 loop spans 16 amino acids. Trimming at V came to 0 bases and at J to 0 bases, leaving 5 bases not matched to a gene. Here the CDR3 reads CSARDSSGNSYNEQFF. The CDR3 DNA reads TGCAGTGCTAGAGATTCTAGCGGAAACTCCTACAATGAGCAGTTCTTC.

This clonotype has a handful of counts. V gene TRBV19 combines with J gene TRBJ2-5; D is perhaps TRBD1 (5 bases). The J call may be faulty, since TRBJ2-1 better matches the DNA end. The CDR3 spans 14 residues. Germline-derived CDR1 and CDR2 are LNHDA and SQIVND (reference sequence). The DNA of the CDR3 is TGTGCCAGTACCCCCCAGGGAATTAGTAATGAGCAGTTCTTC. Its protein product is CASTPQGISNEQFF.

This chain uses TRBV7-3 with TRBJ2-1; TRBD2 agrees at 11 bases. The J segment lost 6 bases and the V segment lost 4 bases, leaving 5 bases of the junction unmatched. This CDR3 region has 15 residues. CDR1 and CDR2 (germline): SGHTA, FQGTGA. The CDR3 DNA reads TGTGCCAGCAGCTCCCGACTAGCGGGACTCAATGAGCAGTTCTTC. This gives the protein CASSSRLAGLNEQFF.

Points on this clonotype: An end of the junction does not agree with germline; a read error may underlie this. V is TRBV27 and J is TRBJ2-1; D uncertain. The CDR3 is 15 amino acids. The V gene's germline CDR1 is MNHEY and CDR2 SMNVEV (reference sequence). This chain's CDR3 is CASSLSRTKPTSLYF. CDR3 DNA sequence: TGTGCCAGCAGTTTATCTAGGACGAAACCCACAAGTCTGTACTTC.

This clonotype has more than one count but fewer than ten. The chain uses TRBV29-1 and TRBJ2-2; TRBD1 or TRBD2 may be the D gene (5 bases each). The CDR3 totals 13 residues. V was cut by 4 bases and J by 4 bases, with 10 bases left in between. CDR1 and CDR2 (germline): SQVTM, ANQGSEA. The CDR3: CSVAPGTTGELFF. The CDR3 DNA is TGCAGCGTTGCCCCGGGGACCACCGGGGAGCTGTTTTTT.

The rearrangement uses TRBV20-1 and TRBJ1-5, with a possible D match to TRBD1 (6 bases). Germline values: CDR1 DFQATT, CDR2 SNEGSKA (reference sequence). The V end lost 0 bases, the J end lost 1 base, and 13 bases lay between the germline ends. There are 16 residues in the CDR3. CDR3 in DNA: TGCAGTGCTAGAGATGGGGGGACAAGAAGCAATCAGCCCCAGCATTTT. Translation: CSARDGGTRSNQPQHF.

V gene TRBV4-1 combines with J gene TRBJ1-5; weak D call: TRBD1 (5 bases). The CDR3 has 17 amino acids. Germline V lookup: CDR1 MGHRA, CDR2 YSYEKL. Deletions cut 0 bases from V and 5 bases from J, with 17 bases between. CDR3 residues: CASSQDPGGRGYQPQHF. For the CDR3, the DNA is TGCGCCAGCAGCCAAGATCCTGGGGGTCGGGGGTATCAGCCCCAGCATTTT.

This rearrangement joins TRBV5-1 to TRBJ2-7; D call uncertain. The CDR3 has 14 residues. V was cut by 1 base and J by 7 bases, with 15 bases left in between. The germline gives CDR1 SGHRS, CDR2 YFSETQ. The CDR3 DNA reads as TGCGCCAGCAGCTTGCAATCTGCTTACGGGGAGCAGTACTTC. Residues: CASSLQSAYGEQYF.

The chain has TRBV28 and TRBJ2-3; 7 bases map to TRBD1. This CDR3 is 17 amino acids long. With V trimmed by 3 bases and J by 0 bases, 9 bases remained unmatched. Germline lookup yields CDR1 MDHEN and CDR2 SYDVKM. CDR3 sequence reads: CASSFKKAGGSTDTQYF. CDR3 coding DNA: TGTGCCAGCAGTTTCAAGAAGGCAGGGGGTAGCACAGATACGCAGTATTTT. Full variable domain (outside the CDR3, taken from reference TRBV28 and TRBJ2-3): DVKVTQSSRYLVKRTGEKVFLECVQDMDHENMFWYRQDPGLGLRLIYFSYDVKMKEKGDIPEGYSVSREKKERFSLILESASTNQTSMYLCASSFKKAGGSTDTQYFGPGTRLTVL.

In its sample, this clonotype was seen a few times. The chain joins TRBV4-1 to TRBJ2-2, with a weak D call TRBD2 (6 bases). Trimming took 7 bases from V and 5 from J, leaving 11 bases between them. The germline gives CDR1 MGHRA, CDR2 YSYEKL. This CDR3 is 13 amino acids long. In nucleotides, the CDR3 is TGCGCCAGCAACGGAGGGCAGACCGGGGAGCTGTTTTTT. This codes for CASNGGQTGELFF.

The V and J genes are TRBV5-1 and TRBJ2-3; 8 nucleotides line up with TRBD2. Per germline, CDR1 SGHRS and CDR2 YFSETQ. The V and J ends lost 3 bases and 1 base, in that order; junction bases with no gene match: 4. The CDR3 is made up of 15 amino acids. Here the CDR3 reads CASSWREVGTDTQYF. CDR3 DNA sequence: TGCGCCAGCAGCTGGCGGGAGGTTGGCACAGATACGCAGTATTTT.